These T cell receptor beta chains were read from a single sample in a study of blood T cell repertoires in COVID-19. The repertoire was sequenced with immunoSEQ multiplex PCR; TCRdb's copy has only in-frame clones and lacks some. The sample records roughly 230,000 clones, about 86% being singletons. Sequenced input: peripheral blood. The receptor set was obtained from a man aged 35-49 years with active or convalescent COVID-19. CDR3s include the opening cysteine and the closing phenylalanine or tryptophan. A D gene is named only where the DNA matches it firmly. Only some rows state a clone size, as once, few, many or a class for expanded clones.

V: TRBV7-2
J: TRBJ2-7
D: TRBD2
size: .
DNA: TGTGCCAGCAGCTTAGGACTAGCGGGAGACCACGAGCAGTACTTC
CDR3: CASSLGLAGDHEQYF

V: TRBV29-1
J: TRBJ2-7
D: .
size: .
DNA: TGCAGCGTCCGTAGGCAGGGGAGCTCCTACGAGCAGTACTTC
CDR3: CSVRRQGSSYEQYF

V: TRBV10-3
J: TRBJ1-5
D: .
size: .
DNA: TGTGCCATCAGTCCCGAGGGGGTAACTGGGGGCAATCAGCCCCAGCATTTT
CDR3: CAISPEGVTGGNQPQHF

V: TRBV5-1
J: TRBJ1-6
D: .
size: .
DNA: TGCGCCAGCAGCTCCTACGAGAGGAATTCACCCCTCCACTTT
CDR3: CASSSYERNSPLHF

V: TRBV4-1
J: TRBJ1-2
D: .
size: .
DNA: TGCGCCAGCAGCCAAGCTCTCGACAAACTCTATGGCTACACCTTC
CDR3: CASSQALDKLYGYTF

V: TRBV7-3
J: TRBJ2-7
D: TRBD1
size: .
DNA: TGTGCCAGCAGCCGGGACAGCACGTACGAGCAGTACTTC
CDR3: CASSRDSTYEQYF

V: TRBV19
J: TRBJ2-5
D: .
size: .
DNA: TGTGCCAGTAGTCGAGACAGTTTCTATGAGACCCAGTACTTC
CDR3: CASSRDSFYETQYF

V: TRBV5-1
J: TRBJ1-1
D: .
size: once
DNA: TGCGCCAGCAGCACGGGGGCTGAAGCTTTCTTT
CDR3: CASSTGAEAFF

V: TRBV10-3
J: TRBJ1-2
D: .
size: .
DNA: TGTGCCATCAGAGAGGACGGGAAGGGCTATGGCTACACCTTC
CDR3: CAIREDGKGYGYTF

V: TRBV6-5
J: TRBJ2-3
D: .
size: .
DNA: TGTGCCAGCAGTTTCAGCGACCCCGGCGAGCCGCAGTATTTT
CDR3: CASSFSDPGEPQYF

V: TRBV15
J: TRBJ1-1
D: TRBD1
size: few
DNA: TGTGCCACCAGCAGAAAAGGGACAGCCAGTGAAGCTTTCTTT
CDR3: CATSRKGTASEAFF

V: TRBV13
J: TRBJ1-2
D: .
size: .
DNA: TGTGCCAGCAGCCGGAGACAGCGCTTCTATGGCTACACCTTC
CDR3: CASSRRQRFYGYTF

V: TRBV7-2
J: TRBJ1-2
D: .
size: .
DNA: TGTGCCAGCAGTATCGACAGGATTAACTATGGCTACACCTTC
CDR3: CASSIDRINYGYTF

V: TRBV12-3/TRBV12-4
J: TRBJ1-1
D: .
size: .
DNA: TGTGCCAGCAGTACCCGTTCGACATCCGAAGCTTTCTTT
CDR3: CASSTRSTSEAFF

V: TRBV11-1
J: TRBJ1-1
D: .
size: .
DNA: TGTGCCAGCAGCTTAGAGGGAGCTAACACTGAAGCTTTCTTT
CDR3: CASSLEGANTEAFF

V: TRBV24-1
J: TRBJ1-1
D: .
size: .
DNA: TGTGCCACCAGGGCTCAGGGGAACACTGAAGCTTTCTTT
CDR3: CATRAQGNTEAFF

V: TRBV5-1
J: TRBJ1-1
D: .
size: .
DNA: TGCGCCAGCAGCTTAAGGGGGGGCACTGAAGCTTTCTTT
CDR3: CASSLRGGTEAFF

V: TRBV9
J: TRBJ2-5
D: .
size: .
DNA: TGTGCCAGCAGCGTAGGAATGAGACTAGGTGAGGAGACCCAGTACTTC
CDR3: CASSVGMRLGEETQYF

V: TRBV30
J: TRBJ1-1
D: .
size: .
DNA: TGTGCCTGGAGTACCCAGGGGAACACTGAAGCTTTCTTT
CDR3: CAWSTQGNTEAFF

V: TRBV12-5
J: TRBJ2-5
D: .
size: .
DNA: TGTGCTAGTGCCCCCGGGGACCAAGAGACCCAGTACTTC
CDR3: CASAPGDQETQYF

V: TRBV19
J: TRBJ2-2
D: TRBD2
size: few
DNA: TGTGCCAGTAGTAGCGGGAGTAGTGTCACCGGGGAGCTGTTTTTT
CDR3: CASSSGSSVTGELFF

V: TRBV6-1
J: TRBJ2-1
D: TRBD1
size: few
DNA: TGTGCCAGCAGTGAGGAAGGACAGGCATACAATGAGCAGTTCTTC
CDR3: CASSEEGQAYNEQFF

V: TRBV6-2/TRBV6-3
J: TRBJ2-5
D: .
size: .
DNA: TGTGCCAGCAGTTTCCAGGATGAGACCCAGTACTTC
CDR3: CASSFQDETQYF

V: TRBV10-1
J: TRBJ2-7
D: TRBD1
size: .
DNA: TGCGCCAGCACCCCTCCGGGACAGAAGTACGAGCAGTACTTC
CDR3: CASTPPGQKYEQYF

V: TRBV12-3/TRBV12-4
J: TRBJ1-5
D: .
size: .
DNA: TGTGCCAGCAGTCAGAATCAGCCCCAGCATTTT
CDR3: CASSQNQPQHF

V: TRBV11-2
J: TRBJ2-7
D: TRBD2
size: .
DNA: TGTGCCAGCAGCTTAGAGCGGGGGGTCCGCGAGCAGTACTTC
CDR3: CASSLERGVREQYF

V: TRBV7-2
J: TRBJ2-7
D: .
size: .
DNA: TGTGCCAGCAGCTTATACTCCTACGAGCAGTACTTC
CDR3: CASSLYSYEQYF

V: TRBV6-1
J: TRBJ1-2
D: .
size: .
DNA: TGTGCCAGCAGACAACAGGAGGGCTACACCTTC
CDR3: CASRQQEGYTF

V: TRBV4-1
J: TRBJ2-1
D: TRBD2
size: once
DNA: TGCGCCAGCAGCCAACCTAGCGGGTATACCTACAATGAGCAGTTCTTC
CDR3: CASSQPSGYTYNEQFF

V: TRBV13
J: TRBJ1-6
D: .
size: .
DNA: TGTGCCAGCAGCCTGGGGGGTGGGTCCCTCCACTTT
CDR3: CASSLGGGSLHF

V: TRBV10-3
J: TRBJ1-2
D: TRBD1
size: .
DNA: TGTGCCATCAGTGGGGACAGAGCCTACTATGGCTACACCTTC
CDR3: CAISGDRAYYGYTF

V: TRBV30
J: TRBJ2-1
D: .
size: once
DNA: TGTGCCTGGAGTACGGGGGGCGCCTACAATGAGCAGTTCTTC
CDR3: CAWSTGGAYNEQFF

V: TRBV5-1
J: TRBJ2-5
D: TRBD1
size: .
DNA: TGCGCCAGCAGCTTGGGACAGGGGGCAGTGGAGACCCAGTACTTC
CDR3: CASSLGQGAVETQYF

V: TRBV19
J: TRBJ1-2
D: .
size: .
DNA: TGTGCCAGTAGTATGGGGGCTACAGCGGTCTGGTACTATGGCTACACCTTC
CDR3: CASSMGATAVWYYGYTF

V: TRBV7-9
J: TRBJ1-6
D: .
size: once
DNA: TGTGCCAGCAGCGAAAACGACAGCCAAGGGGGTAATTCACCCCTCCACTTT
CDR3: CASSENDSQGGNSPLHF

V: TRBV11-2
J: TRBJ2-3
D: .
size: .
DNA: TGTGCCAGCAGCGTTCCGCCCCAGGATACGCAGTATTTT
CDR3: CASSVPPQDTQYF

V: TRBV30
J: TRBJ1-1
D: .
size: .
DNA: TGTGCCTGGAGTGTAGTTCCAGGGCCGAACACTGAAGCTTTCTTT
CDR3: CAWSVVPGPNTEAFF

V: TRBV2
J: TRBJ2-1
D: .
size: .
DNA: TGTGCCAGCAGGGCCCAGGGCAGTGAGCAGTTCTTC
CDR3: CASRAQGSEQFF

V: TRBV3-1/TRBV3-2
J: TRBJ1-5
D: .
size: .
DNA: TGTGCCAGCAGCGTAACAGGGCACCAGCCCCAGCATTTT
CDR3: CASSVTGHQPQHF

V: TRBV6-5
J: TRBJ1-1
D: .
size: .
DNA: TGTGCCAGCATTAACCGGGACACTTTGAACACTGAAGCTTTCTTT
CDR3: CASINRDTLNTEAFF

V: TRBV5-1
J: TRBJ2-1
D: TRBD2
size: .
DNA: TGCGCCAGCAGCTCGCGCGGGGGGGGCTTTGGTGAGCAGTTCTTC
CDR3: CASSSRGGGFGEQFF

V: TRBV9
J: TRBJ2-1
D: TRBD2
size: .
DNA: TGTGCCAGCAGCGTTGCCCCCTTAGCGGGAGGTTCCAATGAGCAGTTCTTC
CDR3: CASSVAPLAGGSNEQFF

V: TRBV2
J: TRBJ1-6
D: TRBD1
size: once
DNA: TGTGCCAGCGGGCAGGGGGGTAATTCACCCCTCCACTTT
CDR3: CASGQGGNSPLHF

V: TRBV7-2
J: TRBJ1-5
D: .
size: .
DNA: TGTGCCAGCACCCTCTATAGCAATCAGCCCCAGCATTTT
CDR3: CASTLYSNQPQHF

V: TRBV18
J: TRBJ1-5
D: .
size: once
DNA: TGTGCCAGCTCACCAGGGCCGATAATAGGCAATCAGCCCCAGCATTTT
CDR3: CASSPGPIIGNQPQHF

V: TRBV18
J: TRBJ1-2
D: TRBD1
size: .
DNA: TGTGCCAGCTCACCCGACAGGGACATCTATGGCTACACCTTC
CDR3: CASSPDRDIYGYTF

V: TRBV6-5
J: TRBJ1-3
D: TRBD1
size: once
DNA: TGTGCCAGCTCACAGGGGGCGATTGGAAACACCATATATTTT
CDR3: CASSQGAIGNTIYF

V: TRBV2
J: TRBJ2-1
D: TRBD2
size: .
DNA: TGTGCCAGCAGAGGGAGGGCCGGAAACGCTGAGCAGTTCTTC
CDR3: CASRGRAGNAEQFF

V: TRBV23-1
J: TRBJ2-5
D: .
size: .
DNA: TGCGCCAGCAGGAGCCGCAGGAGCGGAAACCAAGAGACCCAGTACTTC
CDR3: CASRSRRSGNQETQYF

V: TRBV12-5
J: TRBJ1-1
D: .
size: .
DNA: TGTGCTAGTGGTTTGGTAGACAGCACTGAAGCTTTCTTT
CDR3: CASGLVDSTEAFF

V: TRBV4-2
J: TRBJ1-1
D: .
size: .
DNA: TGTGCCAGCAGCCAAGAACACCAGGGGCCGAACACTGAAGCTTTCTTT
CDR3: CASSQEHQGPNTEAFF

V: TRBV30
J: TRBJ1-1
D: TRBD1
size: .
DNA: TGTGCCGCCGAAACAGGGGGCAGGTATGAAGCTTTCTTT
CDR3: CAAETGGRYEAFF

V: TRBV27
J: TRBJ1-1
D: TRBD1
size: few
DNA: TGTGCCAGCAGTGTCCTGGACAGGGTGAACACTGAAGCTTTCTTT
CDR3: CASSVLDRVNTEAFF

V: TRBV7-9
J: TRBJ1-1
D: .
size: .
DNA: TGTGCCAGCAGCTCTAGGATAGGGAGCACTGAAGCTTTCTTT
CDR3: CASSSRIGSTEAFF